The clone carrying this TCR beta chain has just a few counts. The CDR3 sequence is 14 residues long. Germline V lookup: CDR1 ENHRY, CDR2 SYGVKD. Trimming shortened V by 2 bases and J by 0 bases, and 7 bases separated the two germline ends. TCRdb independently ran MiXCR on the RT-PCR reads; one entry per CDR3 protein. The profile shows about 680,000 distinct CDR3 sequences, 12% to 15% of them singletons. Sequences were obtained from memory CD4+ T cells from blood. This sequence joins TRBV10-3 and TRBJ1-2; possible D gene TRBD1, 5 bases. The sequence derives from a female donor in good health, serving as a healthy control. CDR3 coding DNA: TGTGCCATCAGTGAGGACAGTGCTAACTATGGCTACACCTTC. Its protein is CAISEDSANYGYTF.